This passage covers 8 T cell receptor beta chains from one sample sequenced in a study of shared clonotypes between healthy human individuals. Profiled with immunoSEQ multiplex PCR; TCRdb holds only in-frame clones, not every one. The table lists 950,000 to 1,100,000 clones, 60% to 80% of them singletons. The sequencing input was memory CD4+ T cells sorted from blood. Subset: CD45RA-negative fraction. The receptors originated from a man aged 18 to 35 in good health.

This clone showed up just a few times. This chain links TRBV10-2 with TRBJ2-5; no clear D gene. Germline CDR1 reads WSHSY; CDR2 reads SAAADI. The CDR3 consists of 13 residues. Trimming took 0 bases from V and 5 from J, leaving 7 bases between them. The chain's CDR3 is CASSESPGETQYF. The DNA for the CDR3 is TGCGCCAGCAGTGAGTCCCCCGGGGAGACCCAGTACTTC.

This rearrangement joins TRBV7-2 to TRBJ2-3; D is perhaps TRBD2 (5 bases). Germline lookup yields CDR1 SGHTA and CDR2 FQGNSA. CDR3 length equals 14 residues. The V and J ends lost 6 bases and 4 bases respectively, with 14 bases between them. The CDR3 loop reads CASRSNGVSDTQYF. The CDR3 coding sequence is TGTGCCAGCAGATCGAACGGGGTATCAGATACGCAGTATTTT. Supplemented by reference TRBV7-2 and TRBJ2-3, the full variable domain reads GAGVSQSPSNKVTEKGKDVELRCDPISGHTALYWYRQSLGQGLEFLIYFQGNSAPDKSGLPSDRFSAERTGGSVSTLTIQRTQQEDSAVYLCASRSNGVSDTQYFGPGTRLTVL.

Note on this clone: The same CDR3 is also encoded by other DNA sequences in this sample. This chain joins TRBV5-1 and TRBJ2-7; D is possibly TRBD2 (5 bases). This CDR3 has 14 residues. Germline V CDR1 and CDR2: SGHRS, YFSETQ. With 0 bases removed from V and 1 base from J, the gap between germline ends came to 8 bases. CDR3 DNA sequence: TGCGCCAGCAGCTTGGCCGGGGAATCCTACGAGCAGTACTTC. This translates into CASSLAGESYEQYF.

The rearrangement joins TRBV29-1 to TRBJ2-5; either TRBD1 or TRBD2 may supply D (5 bases each). This CDR3 comprises 12 residues. V was clipped by 6 bases and J by 0 bases, with 8 bases between them. Germline CDR1 SQVTM, CDR2 ANQGSEA. The CDR3 nucleotides read TGCAGCGTACCGGGACACCAAGAGACCCAGTACTTC. This encodes CSVPGHQETQYF.

With respect to this clone: Distinct nucleotide sequences in the sample also encode this CDR3. The V gene is TRBV5-1, the J gene TRBJ2-5; D gene uncertain. The CDR3 is 12 amino acids. Trimming cost V 0 bases and J 3 bases, with 3 bases left between them. Germline V gene lookup returns CDR1 SGHRS and CDR2 YFSETQ. CDR3 in DNA: TGCGCCAGCAGCTTGGGGGAAGAGACCCAGTACTTC. Translated: CASSLGEETQYF.

The chain links TRBV27 to TRBJ2-5; 12 positions agree with TRBD2. The CDR3 totals 18 residues. The V segment lost 4 bases and the J segment 2 bases; nucleotides outside the gene matches: 11. Germline CDR1 MNHEY, CDR2 SMNVEV (reference sequence). As DNA, the CDR3 is TGTGCCAGCAGTTCCCGGCGGCTAGCGGGGGGGCAACAAGAGACCCAGTACTTC. Protein product: CASSSRRLAGGQQETQYF.

The chain couples TRBV27 to TRBJ2-5, with D perhaps matching TRBD2 (6 bases). V was shortened by 4 bases and J by 7 bases, with 10 bases between the two germline ends. In germline, CDR1 is MNHEY, CDR2 SMNVEV (reference sequence). This CDR3 contains 12 residues. CDR3 loop: CASSSVGGTQYF. The CDR3 nucleotides read TGTGCCAGCAGTTCGGTGGGGGGGACCCAGTACTTC.

V and J are TRBV9 and TRBJ2-3, with 12 nucleotides matching TRBD2. From germline, CDR1 is SGDLS and CDR2 YYNGEE. Losses at the gene ends were 4 bases for V and 2 bases for J; bases not matched to a gene: 14. The CDR3 contains 19 residues. The CDR3 nucleotides read TGTGCCAGCAGCCCCCGGAGGACTAGCGGGACGGGTCTCACAGATACGCAGTATTTT. Translating gives CASSPRRTSGTGLTDTQYF.